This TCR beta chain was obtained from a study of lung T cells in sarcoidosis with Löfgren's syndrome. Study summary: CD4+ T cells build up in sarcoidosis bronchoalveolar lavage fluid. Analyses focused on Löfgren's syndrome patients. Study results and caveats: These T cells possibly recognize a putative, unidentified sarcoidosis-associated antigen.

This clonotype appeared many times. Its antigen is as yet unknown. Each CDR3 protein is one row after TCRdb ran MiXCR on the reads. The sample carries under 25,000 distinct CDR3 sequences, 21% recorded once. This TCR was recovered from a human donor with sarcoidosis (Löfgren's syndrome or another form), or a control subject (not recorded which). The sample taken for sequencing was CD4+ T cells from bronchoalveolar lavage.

The CDR3 DNA sequence: TGTGCCAGCAGCCTCCGACGGATTAACACCGGGGAGCTGTTTTTT. Its translation: CASSLRRINTGELFF. This chain joins TRBV7-2 and TRBJ2-2; no reliable D call. The CDR3 is 15 residues long. Trimming pared 5 bases from V and 2 bases from J, leaving 12 bases between. Germline assignment: CDR1 SGHTA and CDR2 FQGNSA.